This entry lists 2 T cell receptor beta chains sequenced from one sample in a study of OX40 agonist ivuxolimab in advanced cancers. Assay used: immunoSEQ multiplex PCR; TCRdb lists only in-frame clones, some missing. The sample includes tens of thousands of clones, about 89% of them seen just once. The sample here was CD4+ or CD8+ T cells sorted from blood, taken in a trial of the OX40 agonist ivuxolimab. These receptors originate from an adult with an advanced solid tumor such as melanoma, head and neck, liver or kidney cancer.

This clone appeared a single time. V is TRBV20-1 and J is TRBJ1-1; D ambiguous. Germline CDR1 and CDR2: DFQATT and SNEGSKA (reference sequence). The CDR3 covers 11 residues. V was clipped by 3 bases and J by 4 bases, with 6 bases between them. CDR3 loop: CSASSPTEAFF. The CDR3 DNA reads as TGCAGTGCTAGCAGCCCCACTGAAGCTTTCTTT.

V and J are TRBV6-5 and TRBJ1-5; the D gene is possibly TRBD1 (5 bases). Germline V gene lookup returns CDR1 MNHEY and CDR2 SVGAGI. The V end was cut by 3 bases, the J end by 3 bases, with 15 bases between. The CDR3 loop spans 16 amino acids. The CDR3 nucleotides are TGTGCCAGCAGTTATGGGGGACGGACGTTCAATCAGCCCCAGCATTTT. This translates into CASSYGGRTFNQPQHF.